This T cell receptor beta chain emerged from a study of T cell responses to AZD1222 COVID-19 vaccine. General study findings and limits: The donor group comprised mostly white British people and more females; the analysis possibly underestimated clonal diversity. No repertoire was sampled before or during the peak T cell response, only after it.

Of note for this clone: Its antigen is not identified.

The repertoire was sequenced with immunoSEQ multiplex PCR; TCRdb's copy has only in-frame clones and lacks some. The profile shows some 120,000 clones, over 70% of them singletons. This CDR3 has 14 residues. Germline V gives CDR1 SGDLS, CDR2 YYNGEE. V was trimmed by 4 bases and J by 1 base, leaving 11 bases between them. The sequence derives from an adult in good health. This rearrangement joins TRBV9 to TRBJ1-1; the D is unclear. The sequenced sample was peripheral blood, obtained on day 0 of AZD1222 vaccination. This chain's CDR3 is CASSLQDSNTEAFF. The CDR3 DNA reads TGTGCCAGCAGCCTTCAGGACTCGAACACTGAAGCTTTCTTT.